This record looks at one T cell receptor (beta chain) sequence and its context. Per the study methods: Using reference gene primer amplification, nucleated cell counts were estimated. Method: immunoSEQ multiplex PCR; TCRdb's copy keeps in-frame clones and lacks some. That table supplies the V and J calls and clone size; D and trimming were determined from the DNA. The sample records fewer than 150,000 clones, more than 75% being singletons. The CDR3 spans 18 residues. V was clipped by 1 base and J by 0 bases, with 17 bases between them. Germline V gene lookup returns CDR1 SEHNR and CDR2 FQNEAQ (reference sequence). The data derive from a study of blood T cell repertoires in COVID-19. Turning to the study itself: Italy, Spain and the United States were the sources of the convalescent and acute COVID-19 samples. Sample material is recorded as cDNA or gDNA derived from T cells, B-cell-depleted T cells, or PBMCs.

The TCR comes from a woman between 40 and 55 years old with acute or convalescent COVID-19. This rearrangement joins TRBV7-9 to TRBJ2-3; the D is unclear. Material for sequencing was peripheral blood. The CDR3 region has the DNA TGTGCCAGCAGCTTAGTAGTCTTTACTTCTCTCAGCACAGATACGCAGTATTTT. The encoded protein is CASSLVVFTSLSTDTQYF.